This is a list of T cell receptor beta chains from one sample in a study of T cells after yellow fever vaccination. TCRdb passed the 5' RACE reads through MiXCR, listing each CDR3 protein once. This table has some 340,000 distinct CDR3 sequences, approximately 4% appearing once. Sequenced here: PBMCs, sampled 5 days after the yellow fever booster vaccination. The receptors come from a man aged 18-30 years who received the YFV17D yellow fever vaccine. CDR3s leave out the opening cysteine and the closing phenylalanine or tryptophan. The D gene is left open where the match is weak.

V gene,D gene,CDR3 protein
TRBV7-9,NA,ASSPHTGSDNQPQH
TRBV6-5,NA,ASSLWRARVETGELF
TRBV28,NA,ASNPRGQTSYEQY
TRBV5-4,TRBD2,ASSLDSGGLF
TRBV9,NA,ASSVKPINSPLH
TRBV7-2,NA,ASSLGGRDSPLH
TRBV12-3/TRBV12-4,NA,ASSLTRYQETQY
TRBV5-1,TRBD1,ASSLSGQGTYEQY
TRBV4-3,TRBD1,ASSHLGQGYETQY
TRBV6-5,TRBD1,ASSLYGSGTGAEKLF
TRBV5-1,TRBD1,ASSPQGPESEQF
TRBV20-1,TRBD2,SASGGANEQF
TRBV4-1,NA,ATARTLEDTQY
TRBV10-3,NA,AISDRIDQPQH
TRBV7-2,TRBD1,ASSFSGTGGPNTEAF
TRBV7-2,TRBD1,ASSPGQGLMAQY
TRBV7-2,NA,ASSPDTSAYEQY
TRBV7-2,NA,ASSLSDTDYGYT
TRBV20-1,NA,SAPLKNTEAF
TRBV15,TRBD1,ATSRETGGLSETQY
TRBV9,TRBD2,ASSSRAGFRADTQY
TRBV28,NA,ATYQGFTDTQY
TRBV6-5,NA,ASSQGGFREKLF
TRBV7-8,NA,ASSSRRDSLRYT
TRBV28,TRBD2,ASRDTSGGAPYNEQF
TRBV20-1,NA,SARRGGGGAGELF
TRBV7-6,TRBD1,ASSLGDRAPYEQY
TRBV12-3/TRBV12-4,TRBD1,ASSLGQGFPIGYT
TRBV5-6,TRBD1,ASSWDRGAEQF
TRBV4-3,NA,ASSQDLGGWSNQPQH
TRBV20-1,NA,SALRENQPQH
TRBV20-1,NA,SAPLGRANYGYT
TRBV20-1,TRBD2,SAPGLALAEQY
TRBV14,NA,ASSQDIGRTGELF
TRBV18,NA,ASSYQASGGSGYT
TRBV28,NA,ASSPQGLVETQY
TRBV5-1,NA,ASSLAMENTEAF
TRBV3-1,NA,ASSQETGQRWNEQF
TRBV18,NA,ASSPKARGRGINIQY
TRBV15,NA,ATSRGRGNEKLF
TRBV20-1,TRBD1,SATRDSLNQPQH
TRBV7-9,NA,ASSLGRMGSYGYT
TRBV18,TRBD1,ASSPPGGRETEAF
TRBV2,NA,ASIPYPLNNEQF
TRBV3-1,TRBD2,ASSQLERDRTDTQY
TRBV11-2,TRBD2,ASSRAVNSGGGDTQY
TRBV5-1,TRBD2,ASSLAPLAGEETQY
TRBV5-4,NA,ASSRSGRVVSPLH
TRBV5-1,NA,ASSLGVRNTIY